These T cell receptor beta chains were read from a single sample in a study of cytomegalovirus exposure and HLA in healthy donors. Sequencing was performed with immunoSEQ multiplex PCR; in TCRdb, only in-frame clones are kept and a portion is missing. The sample includes 200,000 to 250,000 clones, approximately 78% of them seen just once. The specimen was PBMCs. The receptor source for this set is a woman aged 40 to 55 in good health and CMV-seronegative. Both conserved end residues are part of each CDR3. D genes are given only for firm matches. Some rows have no size entry. The others give once, few or many, or a class for an expanded clone.

D	V	J	size	CDR3	DNA
-	TRBV19	TRBJ2-6	-	CASRPTDPSSSGANVLTF	TGTGCCAGTAGACCGACAGATCCTTCATCCTCTGGGGCCAACGTCCTGACTTTC
TRBD2	TRBV5-1	TRBJ2-1	-	CASSSSGSEEQFF	TGCGCCAGCAGCTCGAGCGGGAGTGAGGAGCAGTTCTTC
TRBD1	TRBV14	TRBJ2-7	-	CASSQTGGPAYEQYF	TGTGCCAGCAGCCAGACAGGGGGCCCCGCCTACGAGCAGTACTTC
TRBD1	TRBV27	TRBJ1-1	once	CASSLSRRGLMENTEAFF	TGTGCCAGCAGTTTATCAAGGAGGGGGCTTATGGAGAACACTGAAGCTTTCTTT
TRBD2	TRBV5-1	TRBJ2-7	-	CASSLGPGLAGGPFYEQYF	TGCGCCAGCAGCCTTGGACCGGGACTAGCGGGAGGGCCTTTCTACGAGCAGTACTTC
-	TRBV14	TRBJ2-7	-	CASSQDIRQRSSYEQYF	TGTGCCAGCAGCCAAGATATTCGGCAGAGGAGCTCCTACGAGCAGTACTTC
-	TRBV7-8	TRBJ1-1	-	CASSLTRGWGTEAFF	TGTGCCAGCAGCTTAACGCGGGGATGGGGCACTGAAGCTTTCTTT
TRBD2	TRBV7-3	TRBJ2-5	-	CASSDPSGRGSETQYF	TGTGCCAGCAGCGATCCTAGCGGGAGGGGGTCGGAGACCCAGTACTTC
TRBD2	TRBV28	TRBJ2-3	-	CASSLMGLARTDTQYF	TGTGCCAGCAGTTTAATGGGACTAGCGCGCACAGATACGCAGTATTTT
TRBD2	TRBV27	TRBJ2-1	few	CASSLWVGRESPYNEQFF	TGTGCCAGCAGTTTATGGGTTGGGCGGGAGTCCCCCTACAATGAGCAGTTCTTC
-	TRBV7-9	TRBJ2-7	-	CASSPSASRNQEYF	TGTGCCAGCAGCCCCTCGGCTAGCAGGAACCAGGAGTACTTC
-	TRBV5-4	TRBJ1-1	few	CASSLISRNTEAFF	TGTGCCAGCAGCCTCATTAGCAGGAACACTGAAGCTTTCTTT
-	TRBV7-6	TRBJ2-4	-	CASSSTGENIQYF	TGTGCCAGCAGCTCTACGGGGGAAAACATTCAGTACTTC
-	TRBV28	TRBJ2-5	-	CASSLVTQQETQYF	TGTGCCAGCAGTTTAGTGACACAGCAAGAGACCCAGTACTTC
-	TRBV7-2	TRBJ1-2	-	CASSLGFSVNYGYTF	TGTGCCAGCAGCTTAGGGTTCTCGGTTAACTATGGCTACACCTTC